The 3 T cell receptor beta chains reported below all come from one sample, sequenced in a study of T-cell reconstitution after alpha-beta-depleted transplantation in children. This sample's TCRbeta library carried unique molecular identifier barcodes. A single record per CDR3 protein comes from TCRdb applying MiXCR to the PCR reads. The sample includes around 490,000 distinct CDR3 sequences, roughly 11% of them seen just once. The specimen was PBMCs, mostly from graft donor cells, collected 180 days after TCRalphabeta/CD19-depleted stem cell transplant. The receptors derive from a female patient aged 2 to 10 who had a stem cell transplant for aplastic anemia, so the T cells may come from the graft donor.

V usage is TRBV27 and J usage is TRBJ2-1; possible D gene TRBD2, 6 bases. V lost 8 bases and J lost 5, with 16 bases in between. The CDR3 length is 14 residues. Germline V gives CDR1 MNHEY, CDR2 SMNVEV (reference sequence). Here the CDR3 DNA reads TGTGCCAGCCTGGTGGGGAGGAGGGACAATGAGCAGTTCTTC. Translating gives CASLVGRRDNEQFF.

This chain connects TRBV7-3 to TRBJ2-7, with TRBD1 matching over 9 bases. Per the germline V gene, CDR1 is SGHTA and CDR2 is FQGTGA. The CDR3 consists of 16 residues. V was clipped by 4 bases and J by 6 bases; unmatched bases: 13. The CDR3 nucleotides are TGTGCCAGCAGCTCCACGCCTGGACAGGGGATTGGCGAGCAGTACTTC. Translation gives CASSSTPGQGIGEQYF.

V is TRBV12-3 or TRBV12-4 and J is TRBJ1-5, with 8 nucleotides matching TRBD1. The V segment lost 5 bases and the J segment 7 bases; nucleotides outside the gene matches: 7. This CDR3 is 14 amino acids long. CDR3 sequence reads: CASSTGQGWQPQHF. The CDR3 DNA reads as TGTGCCAGCAGTACAGGACAGGGATGGCAGCCCCAGCATTTT.